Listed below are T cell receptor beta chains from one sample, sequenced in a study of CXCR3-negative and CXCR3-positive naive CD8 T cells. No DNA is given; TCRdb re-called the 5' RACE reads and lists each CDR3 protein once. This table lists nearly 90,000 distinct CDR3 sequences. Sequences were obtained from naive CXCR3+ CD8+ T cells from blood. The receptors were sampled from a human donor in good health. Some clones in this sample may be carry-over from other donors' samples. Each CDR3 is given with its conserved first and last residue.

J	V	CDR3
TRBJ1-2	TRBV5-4	CASNPDLYLGANYGYTF
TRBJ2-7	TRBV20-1	CSARDEWGTPDYEQYF
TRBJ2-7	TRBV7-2	CASSFGLAGEDEQYF
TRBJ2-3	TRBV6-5	CASSLTGLSTDTQYF
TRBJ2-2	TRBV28	CASSEQGRGGELFF
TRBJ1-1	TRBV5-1	CASSPPRLGQINTEAFF
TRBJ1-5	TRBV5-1	CASSFGGEGNQPQHF
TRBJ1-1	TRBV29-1	CSVGELWGISEAFF
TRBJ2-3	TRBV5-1	CASSLGDREEDTQYF
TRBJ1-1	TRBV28	CASRVDRAGNTEAFF
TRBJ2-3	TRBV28	CASSLWGSGSPADTQYF
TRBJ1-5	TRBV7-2	CASSSAPTNQPQHF
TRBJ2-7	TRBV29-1	CSVGAQFGEQYF
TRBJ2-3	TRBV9	CASSVGRSGDTQYF
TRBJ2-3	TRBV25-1	CASSTGGVTDTQYF
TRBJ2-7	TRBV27	CASSLSAGQYEQYF
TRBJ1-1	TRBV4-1	CASSQFPGQQTGEAFF
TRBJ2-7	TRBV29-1	CSVLAAYEQYF
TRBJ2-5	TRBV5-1	CASSYQDGDQETQYF
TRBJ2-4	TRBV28	CASSLYSGSGAAKNIQYF